This T cell receptor (beta chain) was recovered during a study of blood T cells in healthy people across ages. Findings and limits, study-wide: Long-lived donors exceeded aged donors in naive CD4+ cells and diversity.

A J-beta primer mix and a sample-barcoded 5' primer were used in a second PCR of roughly 6 to 11 cycles. All cDNA molecules were each tagged by a template-switch adaptor with 12 random nucleotides. Each CDR3 protein gets one entry after TCRdb re-called the 5' RACE reads with MiXCR. The table shows over 550,000 distinct CDR3 sequences, with approximately 30% occurring only once. CDR1 is ENHRY and CDR2 is SYGVKD in the germline V gene. The CDR3 spans 15 residues. Deletions cut 8 bases from V and 8 bases from J, with 19 bases between. This clonotype was counted ten times or more. Its matching antigen is unknown.

The chain recombines TRBV10-3 with TRBJ1-6; D gene unclear. The sample was blood. This TCR was recovered from a woman over 75 in good health. DNA of the CDR3: TGTGCCATCCGTCAAGCCGGGAGTCGCTATTCACCCCTCCACTTT. Protein sequence: CAIRQAGSRYSPLHF.